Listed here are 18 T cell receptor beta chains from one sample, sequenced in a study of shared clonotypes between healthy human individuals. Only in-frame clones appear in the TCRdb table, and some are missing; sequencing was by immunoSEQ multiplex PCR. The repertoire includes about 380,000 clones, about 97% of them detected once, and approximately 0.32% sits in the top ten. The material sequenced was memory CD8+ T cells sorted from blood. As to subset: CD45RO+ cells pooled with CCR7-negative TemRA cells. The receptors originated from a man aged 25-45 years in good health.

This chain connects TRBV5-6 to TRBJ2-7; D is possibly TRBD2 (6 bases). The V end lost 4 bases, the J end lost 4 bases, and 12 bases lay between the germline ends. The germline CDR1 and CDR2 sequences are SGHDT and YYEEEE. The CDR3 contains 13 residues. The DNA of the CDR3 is TGTGCCAGCAGCCCCGGGACTCCTTACGAGCAGTACTTC. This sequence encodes CASSPGTPYEQYF.

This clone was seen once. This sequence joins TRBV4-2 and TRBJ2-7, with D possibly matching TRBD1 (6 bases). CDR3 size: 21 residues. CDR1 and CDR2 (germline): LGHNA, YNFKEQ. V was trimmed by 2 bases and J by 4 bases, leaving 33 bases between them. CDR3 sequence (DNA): TGTGCCAGCAGCCAATCCCAGGGGCGAAGATACCCGGGACGCCCCTCATACGAGCAGTACTTC. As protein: CASSQSQGRRYPGRPSYEQYF.

CDR3: CASSTDRGQYGYTF. DNA of the CDR3: TGCGCCAGCAGCACGGACAGGGGGCAATATGGCTACACCTTC. The chain links TRBV5-1 to TRBJ1-2; 11 nucleotides line up with TRBD1. The CDR3 is made up of 14 amino acids. Looked up from germline, CDR1 is SGHRS and CDR2 is YFSETQ. V lost 4 bases and J lost 5; bases outside the gene matches: 4.

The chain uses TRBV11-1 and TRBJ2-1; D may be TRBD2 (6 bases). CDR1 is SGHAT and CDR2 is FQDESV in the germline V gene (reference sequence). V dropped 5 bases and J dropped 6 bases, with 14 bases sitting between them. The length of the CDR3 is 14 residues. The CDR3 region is CASSTVGGRNEQFF. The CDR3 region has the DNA TGTGCCAGCAGCACCGTGGGGGGACGCAATGAGCAGTTCTTC.

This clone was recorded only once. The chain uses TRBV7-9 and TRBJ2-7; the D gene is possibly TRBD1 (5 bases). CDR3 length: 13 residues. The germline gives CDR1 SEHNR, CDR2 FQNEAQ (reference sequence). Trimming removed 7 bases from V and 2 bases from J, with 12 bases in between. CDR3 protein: CASTRPGPYEQYF. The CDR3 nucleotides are TGTGCCAGCACCCGTCCAGGGCCCTACGAGCAGTACTTC.

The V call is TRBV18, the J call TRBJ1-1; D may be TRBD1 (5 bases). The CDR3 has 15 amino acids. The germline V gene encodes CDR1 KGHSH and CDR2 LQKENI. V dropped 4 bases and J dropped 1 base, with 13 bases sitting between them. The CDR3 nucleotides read TGTGCCAGCTCACGGGGGGTATTAGGGAACACTGAAGCTTTCTTT. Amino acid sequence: CASSRGVLGNTEAFF.

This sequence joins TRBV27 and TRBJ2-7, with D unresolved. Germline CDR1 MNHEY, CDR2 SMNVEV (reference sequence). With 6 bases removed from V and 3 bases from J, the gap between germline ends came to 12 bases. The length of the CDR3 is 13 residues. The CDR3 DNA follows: TGTGCCAGCAGCTTGGAACCGGGCTACGAGCAGTACTTC. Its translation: CASSLEPGYEQYF.

The CDR3 protein is CASSLEGQAGNTIYF. The CDR3 DNA is TGTGCCAGCAGCCTCGAGGGGCAGGCTGGAAACACCATATATTTT. The J gene is TRBJ1-3, the V gene TRBV2, with D perhaps TRBD1 (5 bases). Trimming stripped 6 bases from V and 2 bases from J, with 14 bases between. This CDR3 has 15 amino acids. Per germline, CDR1 SNHLY and CDR2 FYNNEI.

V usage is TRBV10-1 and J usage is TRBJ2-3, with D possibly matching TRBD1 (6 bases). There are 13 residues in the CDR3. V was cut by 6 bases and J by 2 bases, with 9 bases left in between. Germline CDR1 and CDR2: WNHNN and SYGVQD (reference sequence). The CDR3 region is CASRRDNTDTQYF. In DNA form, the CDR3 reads TGCGCCAGCAGGAGGGACAACACAGATACGCAGTATTTT.

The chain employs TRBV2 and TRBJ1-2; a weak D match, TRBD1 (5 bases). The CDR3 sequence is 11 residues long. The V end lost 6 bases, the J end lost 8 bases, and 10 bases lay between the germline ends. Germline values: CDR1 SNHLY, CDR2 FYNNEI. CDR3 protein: CASRGRGGYTF. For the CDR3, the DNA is TGTGCCAGCAGGGGGCGAGGAGGCTACACCTTC. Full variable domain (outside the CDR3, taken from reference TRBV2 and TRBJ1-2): EPEVTQTPSHQVTQMGQEVILRCVPISNHLYFYWYRQILGQKVEFLVSFYNNEISEKSEIFDDQFSVERPDGSNFTLKIRSTKLEDSAMYFCASRGRGGYTFGSGTRLTVV.

Here the CDR3 reads CASSYSEVQETQYF. In DNA form, the CDR3 reads TGTGCCAGCAGTTACTCCGAAGTGCAAGAGACCCAGTACTTC. The chain joins TRBV6-5 to TRBJ2-5, with D hard to call. The V and J ends lost 0 bases and 2 bases respectively, with 7 bases between them. The CDR3 totals 14 residues. Germline V gene lookup returns CDR1 MNHEY and CDR2 SVGAGI.

The CDR3 sequence is CSVGTKLSYEQYF. In nucleotides, the CDR3 is TGCAGCGTCGGGACTAAGCTCTCCTACGAGCAGTACTTC. The chain recombines TRBV29-1 with TRBJ2-7; the match to TRBD2 covers 7 bases. This CDR3 has 13 amino acids. V lost 6 bases and J lost 0; bases outside the gene matches: 5. The germline CDR1 and CDR2 sequences are SQVTM and ANQGSEA.

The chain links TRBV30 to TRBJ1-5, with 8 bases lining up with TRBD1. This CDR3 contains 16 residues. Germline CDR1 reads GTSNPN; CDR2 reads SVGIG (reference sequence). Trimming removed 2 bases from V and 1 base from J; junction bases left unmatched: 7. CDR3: CAWSPFGTGSNQPQHF. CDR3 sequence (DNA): TGTGCCTGGAGTCCCTTCGGGACAGGCAGCAATCAGCCCCAGCATTTT.

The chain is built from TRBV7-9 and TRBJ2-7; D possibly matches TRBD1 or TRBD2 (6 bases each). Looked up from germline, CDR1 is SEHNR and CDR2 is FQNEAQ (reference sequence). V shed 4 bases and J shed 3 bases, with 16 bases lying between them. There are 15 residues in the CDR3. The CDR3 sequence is CASSSPRGDIYEQYF. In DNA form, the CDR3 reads TGTGCCAGCAGCTCCCCGAGGGGGGACATCTACGAGCAGTACTTC.

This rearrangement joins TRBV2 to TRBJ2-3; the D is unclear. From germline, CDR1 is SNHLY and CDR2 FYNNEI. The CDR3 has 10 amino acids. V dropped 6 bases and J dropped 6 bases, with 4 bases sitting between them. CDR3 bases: TGTGCCAGCAGACAGGATACGCAGTATTTT. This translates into CASRQDTQYF.

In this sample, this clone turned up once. The CDR3 bases are TGTGCCAGCAGGAGCCGGGACTTAGGCTCCTACGAGCAGTACTTC. This gives the protein CASRSRDLGSYEQYF. The rearrangement joins TRBV27 to TRBJ2-7; D may be TRBD2 (6 bases). Trimming pared 6 bases from V and 0 bases from J, leaving 15 bases between. Germline-derived CDR1 and CDR2 are MNHEY and SMNVEV (reference sequence). The CDR3 totals 15 residues.

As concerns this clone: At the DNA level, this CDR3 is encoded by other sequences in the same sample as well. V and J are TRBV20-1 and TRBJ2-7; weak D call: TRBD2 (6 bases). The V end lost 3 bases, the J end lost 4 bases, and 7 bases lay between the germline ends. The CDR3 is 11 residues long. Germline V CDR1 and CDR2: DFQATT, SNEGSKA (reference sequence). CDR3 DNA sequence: TGCAGTGCTAGTGGGAGGTACGAGCAGTACTTC. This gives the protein CSASGRYEQYF.

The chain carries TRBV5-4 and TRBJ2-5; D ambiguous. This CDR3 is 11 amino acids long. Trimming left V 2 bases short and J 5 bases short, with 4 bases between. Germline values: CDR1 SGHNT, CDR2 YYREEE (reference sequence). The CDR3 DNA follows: TGTGCCAGCAGCTTTCTTGAGACCCAGTACTTC. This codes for CASSFLETQYF.